Listed here are 21 T cell receptor beta chains from one sample, sequenced in a study of blood T cells in healthy people across ages. With a J-beta primer mix and a sample-barcoded 5' primer, a second PCR ran 7 to 11 cycles. In TCRdb, the 5' RACE reads were re-called with MiXCR into one record per CDR3 protein. This sample carries more than 800,000 distinct CDR3 sequences, less than 35% of them seen once, and the ten largest clones take around a sixth. Specimen: blood. All receptors come from a woman of 80 years or more in good health.

Written as DNA, the CDR3 is TGTGCCAGCAGCTTAGATCCAGGGCTTACGAGTCCCCATGGCTACACCTTC. Encoded protein: CASSLDPGLTSPHGYTF. This chain joins TRBV7-8 and TRBJ1-2; the D gene is possibly TRBD1 (5 bases). The CDR3 runs to 17 residues. V was pared by 1 base and J by 6 bases, with 21 bases between. Germline values: CDR1 SGHVS, CDR2 FQNEAQ.

This clonotype came up many times. The rearrangement uses TRBV29-1 and TRBJ2-3, with 7 bases that match TRBD2. Per germline, CDR1 SQVTM and CDR2 ANQGSEA. CDR3 length: 15 amino acids. With V trimmed by 7 bases and J by 3 bases, 13 bases remained unmatched. The CDR3 is CSAGGGFIETDTQYF. The CDR3 coding sequence is TGCAGCGCTGGGGGAGGGTTTATTGAGACAGATACGCAGTATTTT.

In regard to this clonotype: A junction boundary mismatches the germline segment, possibly from a read error. The chain combines TRBV24-1 with TRBJ2-5, with D maybe TRBD1 (5 bases). CDR1 and CDR2 (germline): KGHDR, SFDVKD. CDR3 length: 13 residues. The CDR3 region has the DNA TGTGTCACCAGTTTTGGCGCAGGGGAGACCCAGTACTTC. This encodes CVTSFGAGETQYF.

The chain has TRBV21-1 and TRBJ2-5; the table's D call of TRBD2 was not tested on the DNA. TRBV21-1 is a listed pseudogene. The CDR3 loop spans 14 amino acids. The CDR3 sequence is CASSISRREETQYF. CDR3 sequence (DNA): TGTGCCAGCAGCATAAGTAGAAGGGAGGAGACCCAGTACTTC.

This clonotype occurred many times. The chain employs TRBV6-6 and TRBJ2-3; D is possibly TRBD2 (5 bases). V gave up 2 bases and J gave up 1 base, with 13 bases separating them. CDR1 and CDR2 from the germline V gene are MNHNY and SVGAGI (reference sequence). This CDR3 has 16 residues. CDR3: CASSYDSSVGTDTQYF. The CDR3 nucleotides are TGTGCCAGCAGTTACGATAGTAGCGTTGGCACAGATACGCAGTATTTT.

The table lists this clonotype with many counts. The gene calls are TRBV6-1 and TRBJ1-2; D not resolved. V lost 7 bases and J 2 bases, leaving 5 bases between the germline ends. CDR1 is MNHNS and CDR2 is SASEGT in the germline V gene. There are 11 residues in the CDR3. The CDR3 DNA follows: TGTGCCAGCACACGGAACTATGGCTACACCTTC. Protein: CASTRNYGYTF.

To note about this clonotype: A much more abundant neighbour one base away suggests this may be a read error. The CDR3 nucleotides read TGTGCCAGCAGCATAGCTGTGGACAGTACCCAGTACTTC. It specifies CASSIAVDSTQYF. The chain links TRBV9 to TRBJ2-5; D possibly corresponds to TRBD1 (6 bases). The germline CDR1 and CDR2 sequences are SGDLS and YYNGEE. V dropped 4 bases and J dropped 8 bases, with 15 bases sitting between them. The CDR3 contains 13 residues.

This clonotype was detected many times. The V call is TRBV9, the J call TRBJ2-5, with D unresolved. V lost 4 bases, J lost 6 bases, and 22 bases lay in between. CDR3 size: 16 residues. CDR1 and CDR2 from the germline V gene are SGDLS and YYNGEE. CDR3 coding DNA: TGTGCCAGCAGCCGAGACACTTACCCCGGGTCGCAGACCCAGTACTTC. It codes for CASSRDTYPGSQTQYF.

Points on this clonotype: A much larger clone lies one base from this, so it may be a read error. The chain employs TRBV6-1 and TRBJ2-3; 9 bases line up with TRBD1. The junction had 2 bases not matched to a gene; V was cut back by 8 bases and J by 2 bases. The CDR3 consists of 13 residues. Germline-derived CDR1 and CDR2 are MNHNS and SASEGT. The CDR3: CASGTGFTDTQYF. The DNA for the CDR3 is TGTGCCAGCGGGACAGGGTTCACAGATACGCAGTATTTT.

The J gene is TRBJ2-3, the V gene TRBV29-1; TRBD2 matches at 8 bases. This CDR3 comprises 16 residues. The germline gives CDR1 SQVTM, CDR2 ANQGSEA. V trimming: 2 bases; J trimming: 0 bases; junction bases outside the gene matches: 7. In DNA form, the CDR3 reads TGCAGCGTTGAAAGGGTGCGGGGGGCTAGCACAGATACGCAGTATTTT. This gives the protein CSVERVRGASTDTQYF.

There are many counts of this clonotype. The rearrangement joins TRBV12-3 or TRBV12-4 to TRBJ2-3; 8 bases are a match to TRBD1. The CDR3 is 15 residues long. The J segment lost 1 base and the V segment lost 1 base, leaving 1 base of the junction unmatched. CDR3 region: CASSLGDRRTDTQYF. The CDR3, as DNA: TGTGCCAGCAGTTTAGGGGACAGGCGCACAGATACGCAGTATTTT.

The genes are TRBV13 and TRBJ2-7; the match to TRBD1 covers 7 bases. Germline V gene sequence: CDR1 PRHDT, CDR2 FYEKMQ (reference sequence). V trimming: 0 bases; J trimming: 5 bases; junction bases outside the gene matches: 10. The CDR3 spans 16 residues. The CDR3 region is CASSLGPGQSLNEQYF. DNA of the CDR3: TGTGCCAGCAGCTTAGGTCCGGGACAGTCCCTCAACGAGCAGTACTTC.

In this sample, this clonotype turned up many times. J is TRBJ2-5 and V is TRBV5-1; the D is unclear. Germline CDR1 and CDR2: SGHRS and YFSETQ. The V gene lost 4 bases and the J gene lost 0 bases, with 16 bases spanning the gap. CDR3 length: 16 residues. The CDR3 spells CASSPATRANQETQYF. Written as DNA, the CDR3 is TGCGCCAGCAGCCCGGCGACAAGGGCGAACCAAGAGACCCAGTACTTC.

A note on this clonotype: At one end the junction does not follow the germline gene, possibly because of a read error. V is TRBV11-2 and J is TRBJ2-4; D uncertain. CDR1 is SGHAT and CDR2 is FQNNGV in the germline V gene. CDR3 length: 14 amino acids. CDR3: CDSSPVERFNVQYF. The CDR3 DNA reads TGTGACAGCAGCCCGGTAGAAAGATTTAACGTTCAGTACTTC.

The gene calls are TRBV7-2 and TRBJ1-5, with TRBD1 as a possible D gene (6 bases). The germline CDR1 and CDR2 sequences are SGHTA and FQGNSA. Trimming stripped 3 bases from V and 9 bases from J, with 9 bases between. This CDR3 comprises 12 residues. Here the CDR3 reads CASSLGATPQHF. CDR3 in DNA: TGTGCCAGCAGCTTGGGGGCAACGCCCCAGCATTTT.

CDR3 coding DNA: TGCGCCAGCAGATGGGGGACTAGCGGGAGCACGCTGTACTTC. It yields the protein CASRWGTSGSTLYF. V is TRBV10-2 and J is TRBJ2-5; 14 positions match TRBD2. Per germline, CDR1 WSHSY and CDR2 SAAADI. The ends lost 6 bases at V and 13 bases at J; junction bases unmatched: 10. This CDR3 has 14 amino acids.

This chain joins TRBV20-1 and TRBJ2-5, with TRBD2 matching 13 bases. Germline assignment: CDR1 DFQATT and CDR2 SNEGSKA (reference sequence). This CDR3 region has 14 residues. V was clipped by 6 bases and J by 5 bases; unmatched bases: 6. The CDR3 reads CSAFGLAGVETQYF. CDR3 bases: TGCAGTGCCTTCGGACTAGCGGGGGTGGAGACCCAGTACTTC.

In this sample, this clonotype turned up many times. V usage is TRBV28 and J usage is TRBJ1-2; D is undetermined. V was pared by 2 bases and J by 5 bases, with 15 bases between. Germline-derived CDR1 and CDR2 are MDHEN and SYDVKM. The CDR3 sequence is 15 residues long. The CDR3 DNA reads TGTGCCAGCAGTTTAAACGCGGCAGGTTTTTATGGCTACACCTTC. This gives the protein CASSLNAAGFYGYTF.

This clonotype was counted between two and nine times. The rearrangement uses TRBV7-2 and TRBJ2-3; 7 positions agree with TRBD2. Germline V gene lookup returns CDR1 SGHTA and CDR2 FQGNSA. This CDR3 has 15 residues. J gave up 2 bases and V 5 bases, and 7 bases lay outside the gene matches. The CDR3 loop is CASSPTGLVTDTQYF. The CDR3 nucleotides read TGTGCCAGCAGCCCTACAGGACTAGTCACAGATACGCAGTATTTT.

The J gene is TRBJ1-2, the V gene TRBV18; no reliable D call. The germline V and J ends were trimmed by 4 bases and 6 bases, with 12 bases remaining between them. The CDR3 sequence is 13 residues long. Germline values: CDR1 KGHSH, CDR2 LQKENI. CDR3 sequence reads: CASSQSWGDGYTF. The CDR3 DNA reads as TGTGCCAGCTCACAAAGCTGGGGAGATGGCTACACCTTC.

In its sample, this clonotype was seen many times. The DNA of the CDR3 is TGTGCCAGCAGCTTAGCGCAAAGCTCAGATACGCAGTATTTT. Its translation is CASSLAQSSDTQYF. This chain connects TRBV7-2 to TRBJ2-3, with unresolved D. Between the trimmed V and J ends, which lost 0 bases and 4 bases, there was a span of 8 bases. The CDR3 spans 14 residues. Germline CDR1 reads SGHTA; CDR2 reads FQGNSA.